This TCR beta chain was observed in a study of T-cell reconstitution after alpha-beta-depleted transplantation in children. CDR3 length equals 15 residues. Molecular barcoding with unique molecular identifiers was used for the TCRbeta library. MiXCR, applied by TCRdb to the PCR reads, yields one record per CDR3 protein. The sample has around 530,000 distinct CDR3 sequences; approximately 32% are singletons. The chain joins TRBV21-1 to TRBJ2-3; the table's D call, TRBD2, was not checked against the DNA. TRBV21-1 counts as a pseudogene. This clonotype was obtained from a human donor who donated a stem cell graft to a child with aplastic anemia. Sequenced material: PBMCs from the stem cell graft donor, taken from the stem cell graft. The CDR3 DNA reads TGTGCCAGCAGCATGAGCGGGTCCCGCACAGATACGCAGTATTTT. Amino acids: CASSMSGSRTDTQYF.